This T cell receptor beta chain was sequenced in a study of shared clonotypes between healthy human individuals. Several immunoSEQ 96-well plates shared each subset's DNA, each plate a replicate. Profiled with immunoSEQ multiplex PCR; TCRdb holds only in-frame clones, not every one. The sample lists fewer than 3 million clones; around 92% were seen once. The sample comprised naive CD4+ T cells from PBMCs. Specified subset: CD45RA+ positively selected. The sequence came from a man between 18 and 29 years old in good health. Some clones in this sample may be carry-over from other donors' samples.

This CDR3 reads CASSVSLAGYNEQFF. The CDR3 nucleotides read TGTGCCAGCAGCGTGTCTCTAGCGGGTTACAATGAGCAGTTCTTC. The rearrangement uses TRBV9 and TRBJ2-1, with 8 bases aligning to TRBD2. The V gene's germline CDR1 is SGDLS and CDR2 YYNGEE. CDR3 length: 15 amino acids. The J segment lost 4 bases and the V segment lost 2 bases, leaving 5 bases of the junction unmatched. Complete variable domain (other parts from reference TRBV9 and TRBJ2-1): DSGVTQTPKHLITATGQRVTLRCSPRSGDLSVYWYQQSLDQGLQFLIQYYNGEERAKGNILERFSAQQFPDLHSELNLSSLELGDSALYFCASSVSLAGYNEQFFGPGTRLTVL.